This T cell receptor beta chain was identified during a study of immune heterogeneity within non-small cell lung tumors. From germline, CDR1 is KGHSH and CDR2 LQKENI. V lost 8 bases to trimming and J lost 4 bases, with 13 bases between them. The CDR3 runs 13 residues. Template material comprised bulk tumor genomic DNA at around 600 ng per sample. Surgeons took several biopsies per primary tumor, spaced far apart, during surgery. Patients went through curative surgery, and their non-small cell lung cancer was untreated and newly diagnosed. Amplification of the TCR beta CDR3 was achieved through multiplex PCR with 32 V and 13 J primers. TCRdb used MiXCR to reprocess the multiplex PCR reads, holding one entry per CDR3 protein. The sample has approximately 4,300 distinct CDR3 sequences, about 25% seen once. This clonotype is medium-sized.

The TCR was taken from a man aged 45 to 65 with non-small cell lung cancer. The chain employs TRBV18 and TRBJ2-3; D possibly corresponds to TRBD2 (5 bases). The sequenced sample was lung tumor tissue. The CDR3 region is CASGSSGPDTQYF. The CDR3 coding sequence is TGTGCCAGCGGGAGTTCAGGCCCAGATACGCAGTATTTT. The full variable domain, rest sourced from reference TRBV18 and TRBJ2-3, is NAGVMQNPRHLVRRRGQEARLRCSPMKGHSHVYWYRQLPEEGLKFMVYLQKENIIDESGMPKERFSAEFPKEGPSILRIQQVVRGDSAAYFCASGSSGPDTQYFGPGTRLTVL.